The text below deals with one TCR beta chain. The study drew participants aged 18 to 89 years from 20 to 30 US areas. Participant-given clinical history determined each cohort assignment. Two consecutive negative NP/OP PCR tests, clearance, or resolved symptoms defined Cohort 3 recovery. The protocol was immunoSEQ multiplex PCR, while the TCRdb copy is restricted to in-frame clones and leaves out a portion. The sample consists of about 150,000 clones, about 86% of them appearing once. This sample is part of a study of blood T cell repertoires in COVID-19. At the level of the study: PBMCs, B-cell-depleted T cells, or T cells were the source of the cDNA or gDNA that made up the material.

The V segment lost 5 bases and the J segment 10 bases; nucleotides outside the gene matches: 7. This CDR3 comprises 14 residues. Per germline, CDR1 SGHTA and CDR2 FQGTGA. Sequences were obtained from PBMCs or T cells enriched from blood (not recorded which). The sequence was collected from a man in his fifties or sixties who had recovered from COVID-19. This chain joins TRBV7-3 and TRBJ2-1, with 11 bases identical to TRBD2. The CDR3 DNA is TGTGCCAGCAGCCCCTCGGGACTAGCGGAAGAGCAGTTCTTC. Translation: CASSPSGLAEEQFF.